One sample yielded the 18 T cell receptor beta chains listed below, sequenced in a study of tumor-infiltrating lymphocytes in primary liver carcinoma. Germline DNA was also extracted, while the blood RNA originated from unsorted whole blood. Production of TCR beta cDNA used roughly 480 ng total RNA together with a constant-region primer. TCR beta libraries came from three nested multiplex PCR rounds using slightly modified ARM-PCR. Each of the first two PCR rounds ran approximately 11 cycles with TRBV1-TRBV30 forward and C-beta reverse primers. TCRdb processed the multiplex PCR reads anew with MiXCR; each CDR3 protein has one entry. The table lists 300,000 to 400,000 distinct CDR3 sequences, around three fifths of them singletons. The specimen sequenced was peripheral blood. The source of these receptors is a man aged 35-49 years with primary liver carcinoma and hepatitis B virus infection.

This chain connects TRBV6-5 to TRBJ1-1, with a tentative D call TRBD1 (6 bases). In germline, CDR1 is MNHEY, CDR2 SVGAGI. The CDR3 has 14 amino acids. V lost 7 bases, J lost 6 bases, and 18 bases lay in between. The CDR3 DNA reads TGTGCCAGCACCCAAACAGGGCCGTCGGCTGAAGCTTTCTTT. As protein: CASTQTGPSAEAFF.

Of note for this clonotype: A read error may explain this, as a much larger clone is one base away. V usage is TRBV12-3 or TRBV12-4 and J usage is TRBJ1-1; 9 nucleotides match TRBD1. The CDR3 runs to 14 residues. The CDR3 region has the DNA TGTGCCAGCAGTAGTGGGACAGGGCCGACTGATGCTTTCTTT. Amino acids: CASSSGTGPTDAFF.

The chain joins TRBV11-2 to TRBJ2-1; TRBD1 agrees at 9 bases. The V and J ends lost 4 bases and 14 bases, in that order; junction bases with no gene match: 21. This CDR3 spans 17 amino acids. CDR1 is SGHAT and CDR2 is FQNNGV in the germline V gene. DNA of the CDR3: TGTGCCAGCAGCTCTCTCATCCCGGGACAGGGTCTCAATGGGGAGTTCTTC. It specifies CASSSLIPGQGLNGEFF.

This sequence joins TRBV11-2 and TRBJ2-1; weak D call: TRBD2 (6 bases). Per the germline V gene, CDR1 is SGHAT and CDR2 is FQNNGV. The CDR3 extends over 15 amino acids. With 5 bases removed from V and 2 bases from J, the gap between germline ends came to 13 bases. CDR3 nucleotide sequence: TGTGCCAGCAGCAATGCGGCTAGCGCCTACAATGAGCAGTTCTTC. Residues: CASSNAASAYNEQFF. Variable domain in full (rest from reference TRBV11-2 and TRBJ2-1): EAGVAQSPRYKIIEKRQSVAFWCNPISGHATLYWYQQILGQGPKLLIQFQNNGVVDDSQLPKDRFSAERLKGVDSTLKIQPAKLEDSAVYLCASSNAASAYNEQFFGPGTRLTVL.

Concerning this clonotype itself: This may arise from a read error, as a much more abundant clone is one base away. The chain carries TRBV6-1 and TRBJ2-1; D possibly matches TRBD1 or TRBD2 (5 bases each). The germline CDR1 and CDR2 sequences are MNHNS and SASEGT. The CDR3 runs 15 residues. This chain's CDR3 is CASGEAPGTNDEQFF. The CDR3 nucleotides read TGTGCCAGCGGTGAAGCTCCCGGGACGAATGATGAGCAGTTCTTC.

About this clonotype: The junction departs from germline at one end; a sequencing error may be responsible. The V and J genes are TRBV4-1 and TRBJ1-5; no reliable D call. CDR3 length: 15 residues. CDR1 is MGHRA and CDR2 is YSYEKL in the germline V gene. CDR3 sequence: CVSSQVSGQSQPQHF. The CDR3 nucleotides are TGCGTCAGCAGCCAAGTCAGTGGGCAGTCTCAGCCCCAGCATTTT.

A note on this clonotype: The CDR3 end shows no conserved phenylalanine or tryptophan, and so a read error is likely. The DNA is omitted, as the CDR3 cannot be located on it reliably, and the CDR3 follows TCRdb's listing. The J gene is TRBJ2-7, the V gene TRBV11-2; the table's TRBD2 call for D was not verified on the DNA. CDR1 and CDR2 (germline): SGHAT, FQNNGV. The CDR3 is 16 amino acids in total, end residues counted. The CDR3 region is CASSLGQTSGSYEQYL.

Note on this clonotype: A clone one base away is much larger, so this may be a read error. This chain links TRBV29-1 with TRBJ1-1; D not resolved. V lost 6 bases and J 3 bases, leaving 14 bases between the germline ends. Per germline, CDR1 SQVTM and CDR2 ANQGSEA. This CDR3 is built from 13 residues. CDR3 in amino acids: CSVEVFRDTEAFF. For the CDR3, the DNA is TGCAGCGTCGAGGTCTTTCGGGACACTGAAGCTTTCTTT.

The V and J genes are TRBV5-1 and TRBJ2-7; TRBD1 matches at 7 bases. The CDR3 consists of 16 residues. V lost 2 bases and J lost 6; bases outside the gene matches: 14. CDR1 SGHRS and CDR2 YFSETQ come from the germline V gene. Here the CDR3 reads CASSFTGTAPFTEQYF. CDR3 DNA sequence: TGCGCCAGCAGCTTCACCGGGACAGCCCCCTTCACCGAGCAGTACTTC.

Details on this clonotype: One base away lies a much larger clone, so this may be a sequencing read error. Because it lacks the conserved phenylalanine or tryptophan at the end, this CDR3 is likely a read error. J is TRBJ2-7 and V is TRBV6-5; D may match TRBD1 or TRBD2 (5 bases each). The CDR3 is 15 amino acids. Trimming took 0 bases from V and 0 from J, leaving 9 bases between them. Per germline, CDR1 MNHEY and CDR2 SVGAGI. This chain's CDR3 is CASSYSSGTSYEQYS. The CDR3 DNA is TGTGCCAGCAGTTACTCTTCCGGGACCTCCTACGAGCAGTACTCC.

This clonotype occurred a few times. This rearrangement joins TRBV4-2 to TRBJ2-5; D is uncertain. The CDR3 is 15 amino acids. Germline CDR1 and CDR2: LGHNA and YNFKEQ. Trimming took off 0 bases at V and 0 bases at J, with 8 bases between the two ends. CDR3 in DNA: TGTGCCAGCAGCCAAGATGAAGGGTACCAAGAGACCCAGTACTTC. Translating it yields CASSQDEGYQETQYF.

A remark on this clonotype: This may come from a read error, since a much larger clone is one base off. V usage is TRBV6-6 and J usage is TRBJ1-1, with a possible D match to TRBD1 (5 bases). The CDR3 spans 14 residues. CDR1 is MNHNY, CDR2 SVGAGI, per germline (reference sequence). The CDR3 DNA reads TGTGCCATCAGTTATTCCGGACAGAACACTGAAGCTTTCTTT. This sequence encodes CAISYSGQNTEAFF.

The rearrangement uses TRBV5-1 and TRBJ2-3; D call uncertain. Germline V lookup: CDR1 SGHRS, CDR2 YFSETQ. The CDR3 length is 14 residues. V was trimmed by 5 bases and J by 2 bases, leaving 12 bases between them. The CDR3 here is CASSAESSTDTQYF. As DNA, the CDR3 is TGCGCCAGCAGTGCCGAATCGTCCACAGATACGCAGTATTTT.

A few counts support this clonotype. The missing conserved phenylalanine or tryptophan at the end of this CDR3 makes a read error likely. The J gene is TRBJ2-6, the V gene TRBV4-3; 8 bases are a match to TRBD2. The CDR3 contains 20 residues. The J segment lost 3 bases and the V segment lost 1 base, leaving 14 bases of the junction unmatched. In germline, CDR1 is LGHNA, CDR2 YSLEER. This chain's CDR3 is CASSQAHSGGHRGGANVLTL. Written as DNA, the CDR3 is TGCGCCAGCAGCCAAGCCCACTCGGGGGGGCACAGAGGTGGGGCCAACGTCCTGACTCTC.

On this clonotype itself: Relative to the germline gene, one junction end is altered; a read error may explain this. The chain carries TRBV11-2 and TRBJ2-5; D may be TRBD2 (6 bases). CDR1 is SGHAT, CDR2 FQNNGV, per germline. This CDR3 spans 15 amino acids. CDR3 DNA sequence: TGTGCCAGCAGCCAAGTGGCGGGACTCCAAGAGACCCAGTACTTT. It specifies CASSQVAGLQETQYF.

As concerns this clonotype: Given a much more abundant clone one base away, this may be a read error. The V gene is TRBV6-2 or TRBV6-3, the J gene TRBJ2-3; D may be TRBD2 (5 bases). V was trimmed by 2 bases and J by 0 bases, leaving 15 bases between them. The germline CDR1 and CDR2 sequences are MNHEY and SVGEGT. The CDR3 extends over 17 amino acids. The CDR3 nucleotides read TGTGCCAGCAGTTACCCGGCCACTGGACTTAGCACAGATACGCAGTATTTT. It specifies CASSYPATGLSTDTQYF.

With regard to this clonotype: A much bigger clone sits one base away, suggesting this may be a read error. This chain uses TRBV6-6 with TRBJ2-4, with D perhaps matching TRBD2 (6 bases). Germline values: CDR1 MNHNY, CDR2 SVGAGI (reference sequence). The CDR3 sequence is 19 residues long. The CDR3 reads CTSSYSILRRGLGKNIQYF. The DNA for the CDR3 is TGTACCAGCAGTTACTCGATCCTCAGGAGGGGATTGGGCAAAAACATTCAGTACTTC.

About this clonotype: The CDR3 does not close with the conserved phenylalanine or tryptophan, likely indicating a read error. The chain recombines TRBV19 with TRBJ1-1, with 7 bases aligning to TRBD1. This CDR3 has 13 amino acids. Germline V gene data show CDR1 as LNHDA and CDR2 as SQIVND (reference sequence). V dropped 6 bases and J dropped 8; count of bases not matched to a gene: 9. CDR3 protein: CASRMGQPTEAFS. The DNA of the CDR3 is TGTGCCAGTAGAATGGGACAGCCCACAGAAGCTTTCTCT.